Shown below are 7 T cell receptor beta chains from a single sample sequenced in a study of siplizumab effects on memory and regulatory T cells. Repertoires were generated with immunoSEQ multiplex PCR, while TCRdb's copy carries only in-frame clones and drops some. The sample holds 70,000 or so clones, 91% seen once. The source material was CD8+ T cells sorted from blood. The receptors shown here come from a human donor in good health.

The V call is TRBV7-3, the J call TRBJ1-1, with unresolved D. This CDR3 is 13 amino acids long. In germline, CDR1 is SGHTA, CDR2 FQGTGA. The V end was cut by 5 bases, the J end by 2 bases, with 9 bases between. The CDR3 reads CASSQDPNTEAFF. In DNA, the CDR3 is TGTGCCAGCAGCCAAGACCCTAACACTGAAGCTTTCTTT. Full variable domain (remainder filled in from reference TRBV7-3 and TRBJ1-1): GAGVSQTPSNKVTEKGKYVELRCDPISGHTALYWYRQSLGQGPEFLIYFQGTGAADDSGLPNDRFFAVRPEGSVSTLKIQRTERGDSAVYLCASSQDPNTEAFFGQGTRLTVV.

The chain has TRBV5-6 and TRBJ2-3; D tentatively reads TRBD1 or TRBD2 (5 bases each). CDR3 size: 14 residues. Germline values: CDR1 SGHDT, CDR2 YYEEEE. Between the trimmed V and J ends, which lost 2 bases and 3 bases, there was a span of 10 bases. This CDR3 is CASSLLGATDTQYF. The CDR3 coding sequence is TGTGCCAGCAGCTTACTAGGGGCAACAGATACGCAGTATTTT.

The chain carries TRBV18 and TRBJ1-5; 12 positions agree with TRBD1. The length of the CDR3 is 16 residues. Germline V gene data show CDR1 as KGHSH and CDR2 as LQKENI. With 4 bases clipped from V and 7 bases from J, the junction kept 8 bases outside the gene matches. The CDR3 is CASSLTGTGGGQPQHF. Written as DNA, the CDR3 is TGTGCCAGCTCACTCACCGGGACAGGGGGCGGGCAGCCCCAGCATTTT.

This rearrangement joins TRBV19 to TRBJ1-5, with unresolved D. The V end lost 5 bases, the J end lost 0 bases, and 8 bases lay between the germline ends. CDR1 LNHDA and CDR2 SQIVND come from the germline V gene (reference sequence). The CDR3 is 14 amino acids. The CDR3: CASSLAYSNQPQHF. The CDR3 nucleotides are TGTGCCAGTAGTCTAGCTTATAGCAATCAGCCCCAGCATTTT.

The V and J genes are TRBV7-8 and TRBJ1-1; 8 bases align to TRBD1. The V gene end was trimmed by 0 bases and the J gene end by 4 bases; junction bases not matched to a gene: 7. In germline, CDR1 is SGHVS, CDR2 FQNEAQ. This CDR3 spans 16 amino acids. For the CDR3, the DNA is TGTGCCAGCAGCTTAGCGCGAGACAGGGGTAGCACTGAAGCTTTCTTT. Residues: CASSLARDRGSTEAFF.

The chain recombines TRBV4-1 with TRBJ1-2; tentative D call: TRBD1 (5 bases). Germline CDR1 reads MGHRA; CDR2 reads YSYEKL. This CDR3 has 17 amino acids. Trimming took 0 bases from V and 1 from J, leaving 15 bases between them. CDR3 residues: CASSQEFRQGLNYGYTF. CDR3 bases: TGCGCCAGCAGCCAAGAATTTAGGCAGGGACTTAACTATGGCTACACCTTC.

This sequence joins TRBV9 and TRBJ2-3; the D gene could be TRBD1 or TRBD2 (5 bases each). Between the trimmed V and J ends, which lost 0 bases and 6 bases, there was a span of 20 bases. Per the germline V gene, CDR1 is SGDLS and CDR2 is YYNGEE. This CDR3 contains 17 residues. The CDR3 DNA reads TGTGCCAGCAGCGTAGAGGGGTTTTGGGAGCCAAGGGATACGCAGTATTTT. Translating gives CASSVEGFWEPRDTQYF.